A single sample gave rise to the 28 T cell receptor beta chains below, sequenced in a study of blood T cell repertoires in COVID-19. Generated by immunoSEQ multiplex PCR, the TCRdb table keeps only in-frame clones and is missing some. The sample comprises some 70,000 clones, more than 75% of which are singletons, and about 0.87% rests with the top ten. Material: peripheral blood. These receptors all stem from a woman in her 70s with acute or convalescent COVID-19.

In this sample, this clone turned up once. This sequence joins TRBV28 and TRBJ1-3; 9 bases fit TRBD1. Unmatched junction bases numbered 22, after V lost 4 bases and J lost 3 bases. Germline CDR1 and CDR2: MDHEN and SYDVKM. The CDR3 has 21 amino acids. As DNA, the CDR3 is TGTGCCAGCAGTTCCCCGATGGGGGGACAGGGTCCCTTTTCCCGTGGAAACACCATATATTTT. Its translation: CASSSPMGGQGPFSRGNTIYF.

This clone showed up just once. The genes are TRBV14 and TRBJ2-1, with 8 bases that match TRBD2. Germline CDR1 and CDR2: SGHDN and FVKESK. The J segment lost 6 bases and the V segment lost 1 base, leaving 11 bases of the junction unmatched. The CDR3 covers 17 residues. The DNA of the CDR3 is TGTGCCAGCAGCCAAGTTCGAGCGGGGGCGCGAACCAATGAGCAGTTCTTC. Translating gives CASSQVRAGARTNEQFF.

This chain links TRBV18 with TRBJ2-2; 8 bases align to TRBD1. Germline V gives CDR1 KGHSH, CDR2 LQKENI. CDR3 length equals 17 residues. With V trimmed by 4 bases and J by 2 bases, 9 bases remained unmatched. The CDR3 here is CASSLIRQGTNTGELFF. CDR3 nucleotide sequence: TGTGCCAGCTCACTAATCCGACAGGGGACAAACACCGGGGAGCTGTTTTTT.

The rearrangement joins TRBV7-9 to TRBJ2-7; D perhaps matches TRBD2 (6 bases). There are 15 residues in the CDR3. Germline assignment: CDR1 SEHNR and CDR2 FQNEAQ (reference sequence). Trimming removed 1 base at V and 4 bases at J, with 14 bases between. The CDR3 loop is CASSLGGVASYEQYF. For the CDR3, the DNA is TGTGCCAGCAGCTTAGGGGGGGTAGCGTCGTACGAGCAGTACTTC. The whole variable domain, filled in from reference TRBV7-9 and TRBJ2-7, reads DTGVSQNPRHKITKRGQNVTFRCDPISEHNRLYWYRQTLGQGPEFLTYFQNEAQLEKSRLLSDRFSAERPKGSFSTLEIQRTEQGDSAMYLCASSLGGVASYEQYFGPGTRLTVT.

The chain couples TRBV18 to TRBJ1-4; tentative D call: TRBD1 (6 bases). V was shortened by 6 bases and J by 5 bases, with 10 bases between the two germline ends. Germline lookup yields CDR1 KGHSH and CDR2 LQKENI. The CDR3 length is 13 residues. The CDR3 DNA reads as TGTGCCAGCTCCCTCGGACAGAATGAAAAACTGTTTTTT. Translating gives CASSLGQNEKLFF.

The V and J genes are TRBV6-2 or TRBV6-3 and TRBJ1-6; 7 bases match TRBD1. The V gene end was trimmed by 5 bases and the J gene end by 8 bases; junction bases not matched to a gene: 6. The CDR3 loop spans 14 amino acids. Germline values: CDR1 MNHEY, CDR2 SVGEGT. The CDR3 here is CASSDGTADSPLHF. DNA of the CDR3: TGTGCCAGCAGTGACGGGACAGCCGATTCACCCCTCCACTTT.

This rearrangement joins TRBV9 to TRBJ2-7; D gene uncertain. V was cut by 0 bases and J by 2 bases, with 21 bases left in between. The CDR3 is 18 amino acids. The V gene's germline CDR1 is SGDLS and CDR2 YYNGEE. The CDR3 nucleotides are TGTGCCAGCAGCGTAGTACCGGCCTCTCAGGATAATACCTACGAGCAGTACTTC. It encodes CASSVVPASQDNTYEQYF.

The rearrangement links TRBV6-5 to TRBJ1-2, with 8 bases that match TRBD1. Trimming removed 10 bases from V and 5 bases from J; junction bases left unmatched: 6. The germline CDR1 and CDR2 sequences are MNHEY and SVGAGI. This CDR3 has 12 residues. CDR3 DNA: TGTGCCACCCGGACAGGGAGTTATGGCTACACCTTC. Translating gives CATRTGSYGYTF.

The chain uses TRBV28 and TRBJ2-7; 8 nucleotides agree with TRBD2. Trimming cost V 7 bases and J 2 bases; bases outside gene matches: 10. CDR1 and CDR2 from the germline V gene are MDHEN and SYDVKM. This CDR3 comprises 15 residues. The CDR3 coding sequence is TGTGCCAGCACCACGGGGGGGCGGGAGGCCTACGAGCAGTACTTC. Translating it yields CASTTGGREAYEQYF. The complete variable domain, with remaining parts taken from reference TRBV28 and TRBJ2-7, reads DVKVTQSSRYLVKRTGEKVFLECVQDMDHENMFWYRQDPGLGLRLIYFSYDVKMKEKGDIPEGYSVSREKKERFSLILESASTNQTSMYLCASTTGGREAYEQYFGPGTRLTVT.

V gene TRBV30 combines with J gene TRBJ2-3, with D possibly matching TRBD2 (7 bases). CDR1 and CDR2 from the germline V gene are GTSNPN and SVGIG (reference sequence). V was trimmed by 3 bases and J by 6 bases, leaving 16 bases between them. The CDR3 runs to 14 residues. The CDR3 sequence is CAWSGFSGGDTQYF. In DNA, the CDR3 is TGTGCCTGGAGCGGTTTCTCGGGGGGCGATACGCAGTATTTT. The full variable domain, in which reference TRBV30 and TRBJ2-3 provide the parts outside the CDR3, is SQTIHQWPATLVQPVGSPLSLECTVEGTSNPNLYWYRQAAGRGLQLLFYSVGIGQISSEVPQNLSASRPQDRQFILSSKKLLLSDSGFYLCAWSGFSGGDTQYFGPGTRLTVL.

CDR3 loop: CASSIMAGTDTQYF. The DNA for the CDR3 is TGTGCCAGTAGTATTATGGCAGGCACAGATACGCAGTATTTT. V usage is TRBV19 and J usage is TRBJ2-3; no reliable D call. The germline V gene encodes CDR1 LNHDA and CDR2 SQIVND (reference sequence). This CDR3 region has 14 residues. Trimming stripped 3 bases from V and 1 base from J, with 8 bases between.

J is TRBJ2-7 and V is TRBV5-8, with 7 nucleotides matching TRBD1. Losses at the gene ends were 4 bases for V and 0 bases for J; bases not matched to a gene: 10. This CDR3 has 16 amino acids. The germline V gene has CDR1 SGHTS and CDR2 YDEGEE. The CDR3 nucleotides read TGTGCCAGCAGCCCCACGGGACAGCGGATCTCCTACGAGCAGTACTTC. Its translation: CASSPTGQRISYEQYF.

This chain links TRBV7-9 with TRBJ2-2; unclear D gene. Germline V gene lookup returns CDR1 SEHNR and CDR2 FQNEAQ (reference sequence). This CDR3 region has 12 residues. Deletions cut 5 bases from V and 4 bases from J, with 5 bases between. The CDR3 nucleotides read TGTGCCAGCAGCCTCGTCACCGGGGAGCTGTTTTTT. Translated: CASSLVTGELFF.

This clone has just one count. Germline is not matched at one junction end, which may reflect a read error. This sequence joins TRBV6-1 and TRBJ1-3; no firm D call. This CDR3 region has 15 residues. The germline V gene encodes CDR1 MNHNS and CDR2 SASEGT. The CDR3 DNA follows: TGTGCCAGCAGGGAAGACCTCAGCTCTGGAAACACCATATATTTT. Its protein product is CASREDLSSGNTIYF.

V is TRBV5-6 and J is TRBJ2-5; TRBD1 might be the D (6 bases). Looked up from germline, CDR1 is SGHDT and CDR2 is YYEEEE. V was shortened by 5 bases and J by 0 bases, with 11 bases between the two germline ends. The CDR3 extends over 14 amino acids. The CDR3 coding sequence is TGTGCCAGCAGTCCAACAGGGTACCAAGAGACCCAGTACTTC. As protein: CASSPTGYQETQYF. Drawing the rest from reference TRBV5-6 and TRBJ2-5, the complete variable domain is DAGVTQSPTHLIKTRGQQVTLRCSPKSGHDTVSWYQQALGQGPQFIFQYYEEEERQRGNFPDRFSGHQFPNYSSELNVNALLLGDSALYLCASSPTGYQETQYFGPGTRLLVL.

The chain has TRBV29-1 and TRBJ2-7; 11 bases are a match to TRBD1. This CDR3 spans 13 amino acids. Germline CDR1 is SQVTM and CDR2 is ANQGSEA. Trimming at V came to 5 bases and at J to 6 bases, leaving 6 bases not matched to a gene. The CDR3 nucleotides read TGCAGCGTTACCGGGACAGGGGGTTCCGAGCAGTACTTC. Its translation is CSVTGTGGSEQYF.

This sequence joins TRBV5-4 and TRBJ2-7, with unresolved D. Germline CDR1 reads SGHNT; CDR2 reads YYREEE (reference sequence). The length of the CDR3 is 14 residues. With 2 bases removed from V and 6 bases from J, the gap between germline ends came to 15 bases. CDR3 loop: CASSFYHEAGEQYF. The CDR3 coding sequence is TGTGCCAGCAGCTTTTACCATGAGGCCGGCGAGCAGTACTTC.

The chain joins TRBV30 to TRBJ1-2; 9 bases map to TRBD1. With 5 bases clipped from V and 6 bases from J, the junction kept 1 base outside the gene matches. The CDR3 spans 11 residues. Germline lookup yields CDR1 GTSNPN and CDR2 SVGIG (reference sequence). The CDR3 sequence is CAWGQGNGYTF. The CDR3 bases are TGTGCCTGGGGACAGGGGAATGGCTACACCTTC.

The genes are TRBV7-8 and TRBJ2-3; the D is unclear. CDR3 length: 15 residues. Looked up from germline, CDR1 is SGHVS and CDR2 is FQNEAQ. V was pared by 4 bases and J by 2 bases, with 13 bases between. The CDR3 DNA sequence: TGTGCCAGCAGCTGGAGACCCCACGACACAGATACGCAGTATTTT. Translation: CASSWRPHDTDTQYF.

The chain has TRBV2 and TRBJ2-3; a weak D match, TRBD2 (5 bases). Deletions cut 4 bases from V and 5 bases from J, with 10 bases between. CDR1 SNHLY and CDR2 FYNNEI come from the germline V gene. The CDR3 covers 13 residues. The CDR3 nucleotides read TGTGCCAGCAGTGTTGAGGGCAGAGATACGCAGTATTTT. It codes for CASSVEGRDTQYF. The entire variable domain, with the rest obtained from reference TRBV2 and TRBJ2-3, is as follows: EPEVTQTPSHQVTQMGQEVILRCVPISNHLYFYWYRQILGQKVEFLVSFYNNEISEKSEIFDDQFSVERPDGSNFTLKIRSTKLEDSAMYFCASSVEGRDTQYFGPGTRLTVL.

This rearrangement joins TRBV12-3 or TRBV12-4 to TRBJ2-1; D uncertain. The CDR3 has 12 amino acids. V was shortened by 1 base and J by 7 bases, with 5 bases between the two germline ends. CDR3 loop: CASSLEENEQFF. The CDR3 nucleotides are TGTGCCAGCAGTTTAGAGGAGAATGAGCAGTTCTTC.

This clone came up once. The CDR3 sequence: CASSPLAISETQYF. The CDR3 DNA follows: TGTGCCAGCAGTCCACTAGCAATTTCGGAGACCCAGTACTTC. This rearrangement joins TRBV6-2 or TRBV6-3 to TRBJ2-5; weak D call: TRBD2 (6 bases). In germline, CDR1 is MNHEY, CDR2 SVGEGT. The CDR3 sequence is 14 residues long. V lost 5 bases and J lost 5, with 15 bases in between.

This clone was seen only a few times. The chain employs TRBV27 and TRBJ2-1; TRBD2 aligns across 11 bases. The CDR3 loop spans 17 amino acids. With V trimmed by 4 bases and J by 11 bases, 16 bases remained unmatched. Germline V gives CDR1 MNHEY, CDR2 SMNVEV (reference sequence). The CDR3 region is CASSSQATSGSFRQQFF. In DNA form, the CDR3 reads TGTGCCAGCAGTTCTCAGGCAACTAGCGGGAGTTTTAGACAGCAGTTCTTC.

The chain's CDR3 is CASTPRRTNTGELFF. CDR3 in DNA: TGTGCCAGCACCCCGCGGAGGACGAACACCGGGGAGCTGTTTTTT. This chain uses TRBV6-6 with TRBJ2-2; D is possibly TRBD2 (5 bases). Trimming took off 7 bases at V and 0 bases at J, with 12 bases between the two ends. This CDR3 is 15 amino acids long. Germline lookup yields CDR1 MNHNY and CDR2 SVGAGI (reference sequence).

The chain carries TRBV4-3 and TRBJ1-2; D might be TRBD1 (5 bases). Germline CDR1 and CDR2: LGHNA and YSLEER. Deletions cut 0 bases from V and 4 bases from J, with 6 bases between. The CDR3 totals 13 residues. CDR3 loop: CASSQERGYGYTF. The CDR3 DNA is TGCGCCAGCAGCCAAGAAAGGGGCTATGGCTACACCTTC.

A single count supports this clone. V and J are TRBV10-3 and TRBJ1-1; 8 bases agree with TRBD1. This CDR3 is built from 14 residues. Germline CDR1 reads ENHRY; CDR2 reads SYGVKD. The trim removed 6 bases at V and 3 bases at J, leaving 6 bases unmatched. The CDR3 sequence: CAISRTGTDTEAFF. CDR3 DNA: TGTGCCATCAGCCGGACAGGGACGGACACTGAAGCTTTCTTT.

The genes are TRBV10-2 and TRBJ2-1; TRBD2 agrees at 12 bases. This CDR3 is built from 13 residues. The germline gives CDR1 WSHSY, CDR2 SAAADI. Trimming took 9 bases from V and 5 from J; bases not matched to a gene: 2. Written as DNA, the CDR3 is TGCGCCAGTAGACTAGCGGGGGACAATGAGCAGTTCTTC. It yields the protein CASRLAGDNEQFF.

The chain uses TRBV30 and TRBJ1-6; D might be TRBD1 (6 bases). Trimming removed 0 bases from V and 10 bases from J, with 16 bases in between. CDR3 size: 15 residues. The germline gives CDR1 GTSNPN, CDR2 SVGIG (reference sequence). DNA for the CDR3: TGTGCCTGGAGTGTACAGGGCAGGTCTACCTCACCCCTCCACTTT. Translating gives CAWSVQGRSTSPLHF.